This entry lists 15 T cell receptor beta chains sequenced from one sample in a study of T-cell memory formation after mild COVID-19. MiXCR, run by TCRdb on the 5' RACE reads, gives a single entry per CDR3 protein. Of about 210,000 distinct CDR3 sequences in the sample, approximately 30% were seen once. The sample comprised PBMCs or a T cell subset sorted from them (not recorded which). The source of these receptors is an adult woman who had mild COVID-19 (a few samples of this study predate the infection). Cell type and time point are not known.

This clonotype appeared a single time. The J gene is TRBJ2-7, the V gene TRBV6-2 or TRBV6-3, with D maybe TRBD1 (6 bases). Trimming pared 5 bases from V and 0 bases from J, leaving 14 bases between. The CDR3 runs to 15 residues. Germline CDR1 is MNHEY and CDR2 is SVGEGT. The CDR3 DNA is TGTGCCAGCAGTCCACAGGGTATAAGCTCCTACGAGCAGTACTTC. Encoded protein: CASSPQGISSYEQYF.

About this clonotype itself: One junction end does not reproduce the germline sequence, and a read error may be involved. The chain recombines TRBV11-3 with TRBJ2-1; TRBD2 aligns across 12 bases. The CDR3 contains 17 residues. Germline assignment: CDR1 SGHNT and CDR2 YENEEA. The CDR3 DNA reads TGTGCCAGCAGTTTAGGAGGACTAGCGGGGCTGGTGGATGAGCAGTTCTTC. This codes for CASSLGGLAGLVDEQFF.

The V call is TRBV7-8, the J call TRBJ2-1; D unclear. The germline gives CDR1 SGHVS, CDR2 FQNEAQ. With 0 bases removed from V and 0 bases from J, the gap between germline ends came to 12 bases. The CDR3 loop spans 17 amino acids. CDR3 region: CASSLAWSMSSYNEQFF. The DNA of the CDR3 is TGTGCCAGCAGCTTAGCCTGGTCGATGAGCTCCTACAATGAGCAGTTCTTC.

The CDR3 region has the DNA TGTGCCAGCAGCTTGACAGGGTCTCAGCCCCAGCATTTT. It encodes CASSLTGSQPQHF. The chain combines TRBV7-2 with TRBJ1-5, with TRBD1 matching 7 bases. The ends lost 3 bases at V and 6 bases at J; junction bases unmatched: 2. CDR1 is SGHTA, CDR2 FQGNSA, per germline. The CDR3 contains 13 residues.

The rearrangement uses TRBV5-6 and TRBJ2-7; TRBD1 matches at 11 bases. Germline trimming cut 4 bases from V and 3 bases from J; bases unmatched to any gene: 3. CDR1 SGHDT and CDR2 YYEEEE come from the germline V gene. The CDR3 totals 14 residues. DNA for the CDR3: TGTGCCAGCAGCCGCGGGACAGGGGGCTACGAGCAGTACTTC. Protein: CASSRGTGGYEQYF.

The count of this clonotype is one. The rearrangement joins TRBV6-4 to TRBJ1-1, with D unclear. Germline CDR1 and CDR2: MRHNA and SNTAGT. Trimming took off 5 bases at V and 0 bases at J, with 13 bases between the two ends. The CDR3 covers 15 residues. The CDR3 region is CASSSMEAVNTEAFF. In DNA form, the CDR3 reads TGTGCCAGCAGTTCTATGGAGGCAGTGAACACTGAAGCTTTCTTT.

DNA for the CDR3: TGTGCCAGCAGCCCCCGAGGAAGGGGGAACACTGAAGCTTTCTTT. Its translation: CASSPRGRGNTEAFF. The J gene is TRBJ1-1, the V gene TRBV7-9, with D perhaps TRBD1 (5 bases). Germline CDR1 SEHNR, CDR2 FQNEAQ (reference sequence). The CDR3 consists of 15 residues. V was cut by 5 bases and J by 1 base, with 14 bases left in between. The full variable domain, in which reference TRBV7-9 and TRBJ1-1 provide the parts outside the CDR3, is DTGVSQNPRHKITKRGQNVTFRCDPISEHNRLYWYRQTLGQGPEFLTYFQNEAQLEKSRLLSDRFSAERPKGSFSTLEIQRTEQGDSAMYLCASSPRGRGNTEAFFGQGTRLTVV.

This clonotype was counted between two and nine times. V usage is TRBV19 and J usage is TRBJ2-1; no definite D call. Trimming took off 3 bases at V and 0 bases at J, with 12 bases between the two ends. This CDR3 has 16 amino acids. Germline V gene sequence: CDR1 LNHDA, CDR2 SQIVND (reference sequence). CDR3 in amino acids: CASSISSYSSYNEQFF. The CDR3 DNA reads as TGTGCCAGTAGTATCTCGTCTTACTCCTCCTACAATGAGCAGTTCTTC.

The rearrangement links TRBV5-1 to TRBJ2-3; TRBD2 agrees at 10 bases. In germline, CDR1 is SGHRS, CDR2 YFSETQ. Trimming at V came to 1 base and at J to 1 base, leaving 18 bases not matched to a gene. CDR3 size: 21 residues. CDR3 bases: TGCGCCAGCAGCTTGCCTAGCGGGAGAGGGCCCCGACATTCTGGCACAGATACGCAGTATTTT. Amino acids: CASSLPSGRGPRHSGTDTQYF.

This chain connects TRBV11-1 to TRBJ2-3; TRBD2 matches 9 bases. V dropped 3 bases and J dropped 6; count of bases not matched to a gene: 4. Germline CDR1 SGHAT, CDR2 FQDESV (reference sequence). This CDR3 spans 14 amino acids. The CDR3 region has the DNA TGTGCCAGCAGCTTTAGCGGGAGATCTGATACGCAGTATTTT. It encodes CASSFSGRSDTQYF.

The chain carries TRBV30 and TRBJ1-2; unclear D gene. Trimming took 0 bases from V and 2 from J, leaving 7 bases between them. The CDR3 is 13 residues long. Germline values: CDR1 GTSNPN, CDR2 SVGIG (reference sequence). CDR3 protein: CAWSVLGNYGYTF. CDR3 sequence (DNA): TGTGCCTGGAGTGTACTGGGCAACTATGGCTACACCTTC.

This chain links TRBV15 with TRBJ1-2; TRBD1 matches 7 bases. Trimming took 5 bases from V and 7 from J; bases not matched to a gene: 10. The length of the CDR3 is 14 residues. Germline V CDR1 and CDR2: LNHNV, YYDKDF (reference sequence). The CDR3: CATSASGQMTGYTF. DNA of the CDR3: TGTGCCACCAGCGCCTCGGGACAGATGACTGGCTACACCTTC.

This clonotype was observed a few times. The chain combines TRBV12-3 or TRBV12-4 with TRBJ2-7, with 7 bases lining up with TRBD1. This CDR3 is built from 14 residues. Losses at the gene ends were 5 bases for V and 2 bases for J; bases not matched to a gene: 6. CDR3 bases: TGTGCCAGCAGTCGAACAGGGGAGACCTACGAGCAGTACTTC. Amino acids: CASSRTGETYEQYF.

This clonotype was seen many times. The chain recombines TRBV12-3 or TRBV12-4 with TRBJ1-2; no reliable D call. The V end was cut by 3 bases, the J end by 5 bases, with 4 bases between. The CDR3 consists of 11 residues. In DNA form, the CDR3 reads TGTGCCAGCAGTTTGTCGTATGGCTACACCTTC. Its protein product is CASSLSYGYTF.

This clonotype was observed a handful of times. The rearrangement joins TRBV3-1 to TRBJ2-5, with D perhaps TRBD2 (6 bases). Germline lookup yields CDR1 LGHDT and CDR2 YNNKEL (reference sequence). V was pared by 2 bases and J by 5 bases, with 12 bases between. The CDR3 covers 14 residues. The CDR3 region has the DNA TGTGCCAGCAGCCAACCCTCAGCGGGCGAGACCCAGTACTTC. Protein: CASSQPSAGETQYF.